A single sample gave rise to the 2 T cell receptor beta chains below, sequenced in a study of CXCR3-negative and CXCR3-positive naive CD8 T cells. The antigens of these receptors remain unknown. Study outcomes and limitations: Hydrophobicity of TRB CDR3s was greater in CXCR3-positive naive cells than in CXCR3-negative naive cells.

Preparation of TRB cDNA libraries relied on 5' RACE carrying UMI labels. TCRdb reprocessed the 5' RACE reads; each CDR3 protein has one entry and no DNA is given. In total, the table holds over 70,000 distinct CDR3 sequences. The source material was naive CXCR3+ CD8+ T cells from blood. The subset was: CD45RO-CCR7+CD27+CD95- naive CD8+ T cells expressing CXCR3 (TNR3+). These receptors originate from a human donor in good health. Some clones in this sample may be carry-over from other donors' samples.

The chain combines TRBV28 with TRBJ1-5; the TCRdb call, TRBD1, lacks DNA for checking. The CDR3 runs to 16 residues. CDR1 and CDR2 (germline): MDHEN, SYDVKM. The CDR3 sequence is CASRDTDSIFDQPQHF.

The chain's CDR3 is CASSSSEGGDAFF. This chain uses TRBV7-6 with TRBJ1-1; the TRBD1 assignment by TCRdb is unverifiable without DNA. The CDR3 runs 13 residues. CDR1 and CDR2 from the germline V gene are SGHVS and FNYEAQ.